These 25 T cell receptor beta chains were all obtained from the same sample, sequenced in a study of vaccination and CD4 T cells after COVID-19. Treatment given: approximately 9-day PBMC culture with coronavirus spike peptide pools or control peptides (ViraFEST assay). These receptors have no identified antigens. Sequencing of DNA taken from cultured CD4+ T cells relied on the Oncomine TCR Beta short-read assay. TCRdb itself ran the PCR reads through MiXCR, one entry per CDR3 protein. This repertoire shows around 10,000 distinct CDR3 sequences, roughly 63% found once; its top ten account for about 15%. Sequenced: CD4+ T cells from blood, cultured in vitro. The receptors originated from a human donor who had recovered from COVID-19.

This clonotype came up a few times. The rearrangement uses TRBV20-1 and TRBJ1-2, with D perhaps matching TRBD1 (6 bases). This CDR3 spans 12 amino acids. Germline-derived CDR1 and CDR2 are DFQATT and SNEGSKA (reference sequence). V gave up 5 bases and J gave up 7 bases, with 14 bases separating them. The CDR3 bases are TGCAGTGCTTTACAGGGAGGAGGTGGCTACACCTTC. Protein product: CSALQGGGGYTF.

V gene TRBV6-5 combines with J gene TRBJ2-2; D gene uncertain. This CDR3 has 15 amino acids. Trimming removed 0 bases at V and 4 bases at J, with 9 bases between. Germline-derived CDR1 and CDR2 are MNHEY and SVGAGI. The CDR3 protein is CASSYSTRFTGELFF. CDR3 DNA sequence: TGTGCCAGCAGTTACTCGACTCGATTCACCGGGGAGCTGTTTTTT.

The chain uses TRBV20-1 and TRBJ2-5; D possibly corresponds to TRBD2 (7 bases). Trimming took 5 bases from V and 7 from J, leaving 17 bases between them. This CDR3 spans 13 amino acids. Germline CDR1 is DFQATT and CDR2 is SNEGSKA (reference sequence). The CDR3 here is CSAWGGLPRTQYF. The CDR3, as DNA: TGCAGTGCTTGGGGGGGGCTGCCCAGGACCCAGTACTTC.

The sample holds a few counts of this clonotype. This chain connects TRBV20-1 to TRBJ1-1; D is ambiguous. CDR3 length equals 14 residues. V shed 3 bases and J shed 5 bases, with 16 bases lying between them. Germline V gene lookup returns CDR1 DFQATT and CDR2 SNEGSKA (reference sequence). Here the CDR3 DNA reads TGCAGTGCTAGTGGGCCCCCAAGGAGGACTGAAGCTTTCTTT. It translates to CSASGPPRRTEAFF.

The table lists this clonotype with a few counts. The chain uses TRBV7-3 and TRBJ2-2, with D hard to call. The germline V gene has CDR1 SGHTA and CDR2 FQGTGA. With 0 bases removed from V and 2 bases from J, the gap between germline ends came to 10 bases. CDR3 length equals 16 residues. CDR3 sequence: CASSLTPTLNTGELFF. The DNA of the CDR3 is TGTGCCAGCAGCTTAACCCCGACACTTAACACCGGGGAGCTGTTTTTT.

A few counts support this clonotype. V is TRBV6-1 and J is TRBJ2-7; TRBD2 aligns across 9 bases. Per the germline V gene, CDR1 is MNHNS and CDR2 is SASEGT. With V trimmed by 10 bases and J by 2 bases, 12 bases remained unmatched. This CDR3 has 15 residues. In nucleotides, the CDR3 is TGTGCCATCGGGGATGGCGGGAGGGGCGCCTACGAGCAGTACTTC. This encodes CAIGDGGRGAYEQYF.

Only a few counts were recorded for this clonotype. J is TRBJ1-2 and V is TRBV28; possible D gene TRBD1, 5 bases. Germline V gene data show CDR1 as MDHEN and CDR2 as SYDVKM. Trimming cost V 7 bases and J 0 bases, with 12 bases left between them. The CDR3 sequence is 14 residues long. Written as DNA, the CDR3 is TGTGCCAGCACCGTGGGGGGAACTAACTATGGCTACACCTTC. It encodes CASTVGGTNYGYTF.

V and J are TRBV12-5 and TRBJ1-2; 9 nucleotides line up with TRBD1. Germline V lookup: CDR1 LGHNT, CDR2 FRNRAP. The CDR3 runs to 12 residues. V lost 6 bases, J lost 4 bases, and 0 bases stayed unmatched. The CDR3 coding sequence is TGTGCTAGTGGGGGACAGGGCTATGGCTACACCTTC. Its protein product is CASGGQGYGYTF.

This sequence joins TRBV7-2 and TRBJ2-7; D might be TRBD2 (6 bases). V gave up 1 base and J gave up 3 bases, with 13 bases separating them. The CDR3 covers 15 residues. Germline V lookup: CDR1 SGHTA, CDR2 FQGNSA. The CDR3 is CASSLVGTPNYEQYF. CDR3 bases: TGTGCCAGCAGCTTAGTGGGGACTCCCAACTACGAGCAGTACTTC.

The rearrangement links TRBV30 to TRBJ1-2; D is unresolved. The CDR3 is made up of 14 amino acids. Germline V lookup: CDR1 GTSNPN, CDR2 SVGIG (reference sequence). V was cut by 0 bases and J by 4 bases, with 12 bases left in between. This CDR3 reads CAWSVSLGPYGYTF. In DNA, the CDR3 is TGTGCCTGGAGTGTATCCTTAGGCCCCTATGGCTACACCTTC.

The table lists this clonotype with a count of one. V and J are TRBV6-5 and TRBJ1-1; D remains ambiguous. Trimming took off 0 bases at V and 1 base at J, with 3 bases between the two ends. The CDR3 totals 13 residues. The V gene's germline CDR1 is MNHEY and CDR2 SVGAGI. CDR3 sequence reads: CASSYSRNTEAFF. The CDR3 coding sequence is TGTGCCAGCAGTTACTCCAGGAACACTGAAGCTTTCTTT.

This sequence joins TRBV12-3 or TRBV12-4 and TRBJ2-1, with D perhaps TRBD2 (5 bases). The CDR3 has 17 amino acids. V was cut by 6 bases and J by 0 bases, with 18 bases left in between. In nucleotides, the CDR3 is TGTGCCAGCAGCCGGCGGACTTATTCTAGCTCCTACAATGAGCAGTTCTTC. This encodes CASSRRTYSSSYNEQFF.

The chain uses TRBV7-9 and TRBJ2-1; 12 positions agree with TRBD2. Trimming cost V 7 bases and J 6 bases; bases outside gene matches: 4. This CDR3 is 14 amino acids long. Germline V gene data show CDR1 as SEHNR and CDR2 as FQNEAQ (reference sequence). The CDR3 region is CASTRLAGVNEQFF. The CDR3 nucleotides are TGTGCCAGCACCAGACTAGCGGGAGTCAATGAGCAGTTCTTC.

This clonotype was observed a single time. CDR3 nucleotide sequence: TGTGCCAGCAGAGAAACCGGGACAGAGTATGGCTACACCTTC. It codes for CASRETGTEYGYTF. V usage is TRBV2 and J usage is TRBJ1-2; TRBD1 aligns across 7 bases. Germline loops: CDR1 SNHLY, CDR2 FYNNEI. After removal of 6 bases from V and 5 bases from J, the junction contained 9 bases not matched to a gene. The CDR3 runs to 14 residues.

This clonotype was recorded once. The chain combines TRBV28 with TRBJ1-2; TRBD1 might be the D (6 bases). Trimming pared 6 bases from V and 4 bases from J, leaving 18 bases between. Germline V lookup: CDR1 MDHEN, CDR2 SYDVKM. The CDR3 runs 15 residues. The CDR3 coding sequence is TGTGCCAGCAGGGGGGCAGGGCCCGTCATCTATGGCTACACCTTC. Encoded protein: CASRGAGPVIYGYTF.

CDR3 nucleotide sequence: TGTGCCATCAGCCTTGGTAGGACAGGGGGCGGAGAGGCCAACGTCCTGACTTTC. Translation gives CAISLGRTGGGEANVLTF. The genes are TRBV10-3 and TRBJ2-6; 11 positions agree with TRBD1. Germline V lookup: CDR1 ENHRY, CDR2 SYGVKD. The CDR3 has 18 residues. V shed 6 bases, J shed 6 bases, and the junction held 13 bases outside the gene matches.

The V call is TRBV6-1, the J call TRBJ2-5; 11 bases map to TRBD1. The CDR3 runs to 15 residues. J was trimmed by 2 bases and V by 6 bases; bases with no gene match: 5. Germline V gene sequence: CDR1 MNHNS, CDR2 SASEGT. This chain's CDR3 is CASRRTGGPQETQYF. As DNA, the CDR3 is TGTGCCAGCAGAAGGACAGGGGGCCCTCAAGAGACCCAGTACTTC.

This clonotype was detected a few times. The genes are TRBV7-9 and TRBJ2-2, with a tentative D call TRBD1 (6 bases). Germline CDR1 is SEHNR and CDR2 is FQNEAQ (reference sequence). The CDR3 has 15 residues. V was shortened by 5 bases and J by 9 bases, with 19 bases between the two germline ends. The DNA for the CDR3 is TGTGCCAGCAGCCTTAAACAGGGCCCAACTCGGGAGCTGTTTTTT. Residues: CASSLKQGPTRELFF.

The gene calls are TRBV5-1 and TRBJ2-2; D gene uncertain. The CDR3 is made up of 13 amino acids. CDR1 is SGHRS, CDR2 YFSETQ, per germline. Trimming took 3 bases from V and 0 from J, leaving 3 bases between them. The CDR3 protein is CASSSSNTGELFF. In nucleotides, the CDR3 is TGCGCCAGCAGCTCCTCGAACACCGGGGAGCTGTTTTTT.

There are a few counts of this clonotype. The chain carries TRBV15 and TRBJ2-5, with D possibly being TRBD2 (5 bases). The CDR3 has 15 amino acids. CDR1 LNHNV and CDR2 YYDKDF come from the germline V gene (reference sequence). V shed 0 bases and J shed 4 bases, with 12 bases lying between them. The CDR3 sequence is CATSRDGAGGETQYF. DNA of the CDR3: TGTGCCACCAGCAGAGATGGTGCGGGCGGAGAGACCCAGTACTTC.

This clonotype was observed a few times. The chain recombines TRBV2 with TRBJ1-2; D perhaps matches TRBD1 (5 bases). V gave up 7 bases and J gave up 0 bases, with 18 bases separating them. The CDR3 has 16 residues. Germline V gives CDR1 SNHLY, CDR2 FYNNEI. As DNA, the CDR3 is TGTGCCAGCATTCCTGCTCGGGGGTTAACTAACTATGGCTACACCTTC. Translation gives CASIPARGLTNYGYTF.

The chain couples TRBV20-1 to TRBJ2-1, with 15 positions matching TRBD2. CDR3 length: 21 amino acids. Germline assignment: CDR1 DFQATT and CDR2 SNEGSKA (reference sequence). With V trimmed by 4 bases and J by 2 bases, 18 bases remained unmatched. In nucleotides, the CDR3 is TGCAGTGCTATAAAGAGGGCGTCCGGGACTAGCGGGAGGATCACCTACAATGAGCAGTTCTTC. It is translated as CSAIKRASGTSGRITYNEQFF.

CDR3: CASSPRTGQETQYF. Here the CDR3 DNA reads TGTGCCAGCAGCCCGAGGACAGGGCAAGAGACCCAGTACTTC. The chain employs TRBV5-4 and TRBJ2-5; 8 nucleotides line up with TRBD1. The trim removed 4 bases at V and 2 bases at J, leaving 4 bases unmatched. The CDR3 is 14 residues long. In germline, CDR1 is SGHNT, CDR2 YYREEE (reference sequence).

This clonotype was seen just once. The CDR3 sequence is CASSWPDRGRVEVSFETQYF. The CDR3 DNA sequence: TGTGCCAGCAGTTGGCCGGACAGGGGGCGCGTTGAAGTTAGTTTTGAGACCCAGTACTTC. The V call is TRBV6-5, the J call TRBJ2-5; TRBD1 agrees at 11 bases. The germline V gene encodes CDR1 MNHEY and CDR2 SVGAGI. CDR3 size: 20 residues. J gave up 5 bases and V 4 bases, and 21 bases lay outside the gene matches.

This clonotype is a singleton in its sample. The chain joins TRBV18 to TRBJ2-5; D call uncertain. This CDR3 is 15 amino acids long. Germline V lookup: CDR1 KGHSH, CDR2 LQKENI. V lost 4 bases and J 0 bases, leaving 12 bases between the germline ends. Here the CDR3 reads CASSRSGPNQETQYF. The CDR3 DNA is TGTGCCAGCTCACGGTCCGGGCCAAACCAAGAGACCCAGTACTTC.